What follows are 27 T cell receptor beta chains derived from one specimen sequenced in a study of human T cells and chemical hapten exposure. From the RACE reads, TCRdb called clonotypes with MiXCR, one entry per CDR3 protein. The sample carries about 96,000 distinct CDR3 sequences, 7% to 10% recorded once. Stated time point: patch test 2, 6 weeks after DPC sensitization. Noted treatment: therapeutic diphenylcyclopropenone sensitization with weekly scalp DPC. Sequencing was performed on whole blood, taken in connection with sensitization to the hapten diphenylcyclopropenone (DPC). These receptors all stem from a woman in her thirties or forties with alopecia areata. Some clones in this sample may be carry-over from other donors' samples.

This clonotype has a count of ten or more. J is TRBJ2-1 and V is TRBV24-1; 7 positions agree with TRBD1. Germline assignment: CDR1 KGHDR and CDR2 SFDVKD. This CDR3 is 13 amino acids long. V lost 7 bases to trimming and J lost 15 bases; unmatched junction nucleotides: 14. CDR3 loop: CATSPRRRGPMFF. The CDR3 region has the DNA TGTGCCACCAGCCCAAGAAGAAGGGGGCCTATGTTCTTC.

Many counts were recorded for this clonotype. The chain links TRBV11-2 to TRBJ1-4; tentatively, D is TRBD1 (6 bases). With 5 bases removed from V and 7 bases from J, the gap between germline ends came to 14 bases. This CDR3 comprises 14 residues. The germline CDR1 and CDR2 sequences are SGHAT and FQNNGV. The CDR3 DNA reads TGTGCCAGCAGCCTCCAGGGGCAAAGTGAAAAACTGTTTTTT. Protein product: CASSLQGQSEKLFF.

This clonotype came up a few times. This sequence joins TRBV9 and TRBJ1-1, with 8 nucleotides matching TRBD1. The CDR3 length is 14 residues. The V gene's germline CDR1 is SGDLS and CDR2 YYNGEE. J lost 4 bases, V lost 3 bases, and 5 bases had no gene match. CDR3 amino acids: CASSASTGGTEAFF. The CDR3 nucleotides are TGTGCCAGCAGCGCTTCTACAGGGGGCACTGAAGCTTTCTTT.

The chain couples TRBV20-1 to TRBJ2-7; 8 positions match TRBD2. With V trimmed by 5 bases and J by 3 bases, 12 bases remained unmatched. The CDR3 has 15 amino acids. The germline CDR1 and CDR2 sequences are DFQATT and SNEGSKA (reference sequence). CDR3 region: CSAPQRGLEIYEQYF. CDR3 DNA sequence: TGCAGTGCTCCCCAGCGGGGACTAGAAATCTACGAGCAGTACTTC.

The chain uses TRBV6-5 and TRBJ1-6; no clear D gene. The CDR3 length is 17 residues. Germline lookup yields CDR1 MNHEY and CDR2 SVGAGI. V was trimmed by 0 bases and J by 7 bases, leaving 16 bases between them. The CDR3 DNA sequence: TGTGCCAGCAGTTACTCGGACCTCGCCTCGGGGAATTCACCCCTCCACTTT. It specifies CASSYSDLASGNSPLHF.

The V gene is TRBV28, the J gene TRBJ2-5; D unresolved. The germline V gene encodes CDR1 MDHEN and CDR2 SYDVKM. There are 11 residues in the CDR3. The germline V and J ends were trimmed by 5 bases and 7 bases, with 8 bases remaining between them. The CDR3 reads CASSSITTQYF. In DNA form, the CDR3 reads TGTGCCAGCAGTAGTATCACGACCCAGTACTTC.

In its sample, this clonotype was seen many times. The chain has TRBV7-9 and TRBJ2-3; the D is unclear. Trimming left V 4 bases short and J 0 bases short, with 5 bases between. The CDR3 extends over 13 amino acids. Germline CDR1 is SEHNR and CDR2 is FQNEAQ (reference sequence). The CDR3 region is CASSSYSTDTQYF. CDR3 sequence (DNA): TGTGCCAGCAGCTCCTATAGCACAGATACGCAGTATTTT.

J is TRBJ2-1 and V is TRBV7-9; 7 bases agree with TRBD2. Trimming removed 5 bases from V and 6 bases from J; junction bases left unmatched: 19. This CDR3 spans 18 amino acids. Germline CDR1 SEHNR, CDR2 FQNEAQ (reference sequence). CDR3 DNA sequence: TGTGCCAGCAGCCCTAGCGTATGGCAGGGAGGGATGTGCAATGAGCAGTTCTTC. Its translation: CASSPSVWQGGMCNEQFF.

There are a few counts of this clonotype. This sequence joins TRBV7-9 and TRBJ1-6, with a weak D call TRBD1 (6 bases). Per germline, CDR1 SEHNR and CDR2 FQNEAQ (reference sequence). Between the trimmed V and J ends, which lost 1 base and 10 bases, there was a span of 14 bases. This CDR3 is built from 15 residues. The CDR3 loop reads CASSLVGHNTSPLHF. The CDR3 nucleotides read TGTGCCAGCAGCTTAGTGGGACATAACACATCACCCCTCCACTTT.

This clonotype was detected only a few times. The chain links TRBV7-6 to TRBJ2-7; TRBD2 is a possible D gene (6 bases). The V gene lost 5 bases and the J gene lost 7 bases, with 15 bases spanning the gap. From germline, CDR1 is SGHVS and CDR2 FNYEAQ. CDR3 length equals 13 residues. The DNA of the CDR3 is TGTGCCAGCAGCGCTTCTGGAGGGGAGGAGCAGTACTTC. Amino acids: CASSASGGEEQYF.

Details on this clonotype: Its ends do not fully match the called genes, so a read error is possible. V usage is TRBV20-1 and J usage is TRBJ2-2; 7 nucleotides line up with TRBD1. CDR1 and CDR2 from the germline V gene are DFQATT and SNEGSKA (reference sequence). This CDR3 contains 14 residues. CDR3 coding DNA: TGCAGTGCTAGAGTAGGGACAGCGCTAGGGGGGCTGTTTTTT. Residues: CSARVGTALGGLFF.

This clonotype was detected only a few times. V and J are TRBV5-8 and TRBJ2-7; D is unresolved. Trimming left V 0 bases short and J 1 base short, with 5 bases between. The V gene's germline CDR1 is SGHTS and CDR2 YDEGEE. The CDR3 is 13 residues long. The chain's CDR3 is CASSLVPSYEQYF. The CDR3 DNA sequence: TGTGCCAGCAGCTTGGTCCCTTCCTACGAGCAGTACTTC.

The CDR3 coding sequence is TGTGCCAGCAGGCTAGCGGGAGTTGGAACAGATACGCAGTATTTT. Its translation: CASRLAGVGTDTQYF. The V gene is TRBV27, the J gene TRBJ2-3; 10 bases match TRBD2. The CDR3 length is 15 residues. The V gene end was trimmed by 6 bases and the J gene end by 3 bases; junction bases not matched to a gene: 6. The germline CDR1 and CDR2 sequences are MNHEY and SMNVEV (reference sequence).

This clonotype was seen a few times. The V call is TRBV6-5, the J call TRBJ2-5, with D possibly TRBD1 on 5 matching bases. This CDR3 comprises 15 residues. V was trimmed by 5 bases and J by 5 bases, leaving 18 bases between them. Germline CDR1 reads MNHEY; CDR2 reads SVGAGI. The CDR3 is CASSRTRITTETQYF. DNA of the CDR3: TGTGCCAGCAGTCGGACACGGATTACTACGGAGACCCAGTACTTC.

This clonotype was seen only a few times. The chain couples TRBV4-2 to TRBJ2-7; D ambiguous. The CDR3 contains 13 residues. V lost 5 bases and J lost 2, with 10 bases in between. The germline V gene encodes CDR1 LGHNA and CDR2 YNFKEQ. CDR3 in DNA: TGTGCCAGCAGCGAGGACCGAGCCTACGAGCAGTACTTC. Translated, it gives CASSEDRAYEQYF.

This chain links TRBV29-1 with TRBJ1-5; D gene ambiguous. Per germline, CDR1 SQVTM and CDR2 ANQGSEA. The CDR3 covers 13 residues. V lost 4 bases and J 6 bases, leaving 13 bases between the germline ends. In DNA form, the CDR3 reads TGCAGCGTTGGAGATTGGACGGGTCAGCCCCAGCATTTT. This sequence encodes CSVGDWTGQPQHF.

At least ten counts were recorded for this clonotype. The CDR3 here is CASSPSPFSGTGLYGYTF. The DNA for the CDR3 is TGCGCCAGCAGCCCATCTCCATTTTCCGGGACAGGGCTCTATGGCTACACCTTC. The chain links TRBV4-1 to TRBJ1-2; 9 bases agree with TRBD1. Germline V gives CDR1 MGHRA, CDR2 YSYEKL. The CDR3 contains 18 residues. V trimming: 4 bases; J trimming: 4 bases; junction bases outside the gene matches: 16.

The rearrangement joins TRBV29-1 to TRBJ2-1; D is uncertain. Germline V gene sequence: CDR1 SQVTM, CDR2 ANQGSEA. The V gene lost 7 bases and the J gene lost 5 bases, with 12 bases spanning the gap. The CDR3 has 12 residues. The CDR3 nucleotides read TGCAGCGCAAAACTTGTGAACAATGAGCAGTTCTTC. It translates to CSAKLVNNEQFF.

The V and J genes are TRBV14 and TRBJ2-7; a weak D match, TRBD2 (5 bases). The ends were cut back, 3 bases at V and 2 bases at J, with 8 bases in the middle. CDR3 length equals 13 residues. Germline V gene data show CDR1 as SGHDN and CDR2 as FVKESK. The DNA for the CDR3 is TGTGCCAGCAGCCAGGTCGGGACCTACGAGCAGTACTTC. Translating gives CASSQVGTYEQYF.

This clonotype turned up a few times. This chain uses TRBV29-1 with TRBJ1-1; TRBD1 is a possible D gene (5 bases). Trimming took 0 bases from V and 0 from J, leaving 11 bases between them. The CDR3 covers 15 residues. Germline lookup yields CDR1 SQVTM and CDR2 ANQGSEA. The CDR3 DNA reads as TGCAGCGTTGAAGAGGGGCAGGGCCTGAACACTGAAGCTTTCTTT. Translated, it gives CSVEEGQGLNTEAFF.

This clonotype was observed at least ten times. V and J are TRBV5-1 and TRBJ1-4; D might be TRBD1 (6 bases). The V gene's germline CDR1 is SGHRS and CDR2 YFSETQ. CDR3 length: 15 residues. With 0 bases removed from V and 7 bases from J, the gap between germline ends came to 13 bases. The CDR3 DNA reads TGCGCCAGCAGCTTGGACAGGGTTTCTCCTGAAAAACTGTTTTTT. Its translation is CASSLDRVSPEKLFF.

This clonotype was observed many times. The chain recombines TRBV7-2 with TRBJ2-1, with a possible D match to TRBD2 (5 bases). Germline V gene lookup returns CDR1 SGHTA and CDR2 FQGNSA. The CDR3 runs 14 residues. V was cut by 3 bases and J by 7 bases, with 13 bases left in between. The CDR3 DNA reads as TGTGCCAGCAGCTTCTCCTTTCGGGGTAATGAGCAGTTCTTC. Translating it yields CASSFSFRGNEQFF.

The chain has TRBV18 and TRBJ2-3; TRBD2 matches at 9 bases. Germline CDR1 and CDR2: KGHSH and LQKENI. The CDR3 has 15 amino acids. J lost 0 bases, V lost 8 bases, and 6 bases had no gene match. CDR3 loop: CASKTSGTSTDTQYF. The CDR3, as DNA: TGTGCCAGCAAGACTAGCGGCACTAGCACAGATACGCAGTATTTT.

The CDR3 bases are TGCAGCGTTCGACCGACAGCCTACGAGCAGTACTTC. Protein sequence: CSVRPTAYEQYF. The chain carries TRBV29-1 and TRBJ2-7; TRBD1 might be the D (5 bases). Deletions cut 5 bases from V and 2 bases from J, with 10 bases between. The CDR3 covers 12 residues. Germline V gene sequence: CDR1 SQVTM, CDR2 ANQGSEA.

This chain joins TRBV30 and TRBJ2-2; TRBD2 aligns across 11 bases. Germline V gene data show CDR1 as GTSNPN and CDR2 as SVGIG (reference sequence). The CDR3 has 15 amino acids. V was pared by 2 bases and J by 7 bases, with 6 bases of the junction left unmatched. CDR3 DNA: TGTGCCTGGAGTCCCCTGACTAGCGGGATCGGGGAGCTGTTTTTT. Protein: CAWSPLTSGIGELFF.

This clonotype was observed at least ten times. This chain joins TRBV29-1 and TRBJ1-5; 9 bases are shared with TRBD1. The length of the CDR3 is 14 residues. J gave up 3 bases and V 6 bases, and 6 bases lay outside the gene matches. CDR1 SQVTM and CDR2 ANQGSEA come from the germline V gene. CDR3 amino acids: CSVTTGGNNQPQHF. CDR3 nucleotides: TGCAGCGTCACGACAGGGGGAAACAATCAGCCCCAGCATTTT. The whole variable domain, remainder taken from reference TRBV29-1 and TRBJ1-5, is SAVISQKPSRDICQRGTSLTIQCQVDSQVTMMFWYRQQPGQSLTLIATANQGSEATYESGFVIDKFPISRPNLTFSTLTVSNMSPEDSSIYLCSVTTGGNNQPQHFGDGTRLSIL.

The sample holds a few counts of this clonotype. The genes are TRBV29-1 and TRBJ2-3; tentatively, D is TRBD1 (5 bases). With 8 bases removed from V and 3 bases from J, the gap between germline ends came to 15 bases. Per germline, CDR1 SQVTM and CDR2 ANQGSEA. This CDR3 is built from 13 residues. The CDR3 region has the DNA TGCAGCATAAGTCCAGGGTTTACAGATACGCAGTATTTT. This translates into CSISPGFTDTQYF.